Listed here are 6 T cell receptor beta chains from one sample, sequenced in a study of tumor-infiltrating lymphocytes in primary liver carcinoma. Total RNA (around 510 ng) served as template for TCR beta cDNA synthesis primed by a constant-region primer. Three nested multiplex PCR rounds of slightly modified ARM-PCR generated TCR beta libraries. Running 10 cycles apiece, the first two PCR rounds relied on TRBV1-TRBV30 forward primers together with a C-beta reverse primer. TCRdb called the multiplex PCR reads again in MiXCR, with one record for every CDR3 protein. The table lists more than 100,000 distinct CDR3 sequences, around two thirds of them singletons. From unsorted bulk tissue weighing roughly 18-31 mg, DNA and RNA were co-extracted. The sample taken for sequencing was liver tumor tissue from sampling region 1. Subset meaning: tumor region T1, superior pole. Receptors were obtained from a woman aged 60-75 years with primary liver carcinoma and hepatitis B virus infection.

Turning to this clonotype: The CDR3 does not close with the conserved phenylalanine or tryptophan, likely indicating a read error. This chain connects TRBV12-3 or TRBV12-4 to TRBJ2-3; tentatively, D is TRBD2 (5 bases). The CDR3 contains 14 residues. The CDR3 region is CAGSLPGYTDTQYS. In nucleotides, the CDR3 is TGTGCCGGCAGTTTACCGGGATACACAGATACGCAGTATTCT.

In regard to this clonotype: Because the CDR3 is missing its conserved closing phenylalanine or tryptophan, this is likely a read error. The rearrangement uses TRBV6-6 and TRBJ1-2, with D perhaps TRBD1 (6 bases). Germline V gene data show CDR1 as MNHNY and CDR2 as SVGAGI (reference sequence). The CDR3 consists of 14 residues. The chain's CDR3 is CASSRGHLNYGYTL. CDR3 in DNA: TGTGCCAGCAGTCGGGGACACCTGAACTATGGTTACACCCTC.

Remarks on this clonotype: Given a much more abundant clone one base away, this may be a read error. The V gene is TRBV29-1, the J gene TRBJ2-5, with D maybe TRBD1 (5 bases). Trimming stripped 6 bases from V and 7 bases from J, with 21 bases between. The V gene's germline CDR1 is SQVTM and CDR2 ANQGSEA. This CDR3 region has 14 residues. CDR3 sequence: CSVNKLGREVTQYF. The DNA of the CDR3 is TGCAGCGTGAACAAACTGGGCAGGGAAGTGACCCAGTACTTC. The entire variable domain, with the rest obtained from reference TRBV29-1 and TRBJ2-5, is as follows: SAVISQKPSRDICQRGTSLTIQCQVDSQVTMMFWYRQQPGQSLTLIATANQGSEATYESGFVIDKFPISRPNLTFSTLTVSNMSPEDSSIYLCSVNKLGREVTQYFGPGTRLLVL.

The J gene is TRBJ2-2, the V gene TRBV11-2; a weak D match, TRBD2 (5 bases). The CDR3 consists of 16 residues. Trimming took 3 bases from V and 4 from J, leaving 15 bases between them. Germline lookup yields CDR1 SGHAT and CDR2 FQNNGV. CDR3 sequence (DNA): TGTGCCAGCAGCTTTTGGACTTGCGCGATCACCGGGGAGCTGTTTTTT. This sequence encodes CASSFWTCAITGELFF.

In regard to this clonotype: One junction end does not reproduce the germline sequence, and a read error may be involved. V usage is TRBV11-3 and J usage is TRBJ2-7; either TRBD1 or TRBD2 may supply D (5 bases each). The germline V gene encodes CDR1 SGHNT and CDR2 YENEEA. The CDR3 is 16 residues long. CDR3 coding DNA: TGTGCCAACAGCCCGAACCGGGGCTTTTCCGATTACGGGCAGTACTTC. Residues: CANSPNRGFSDYGQYF.

To note about this clonotype: This may be a read error, as it is one base from a much larger clone. The chain employs TRBV12-5 and TRBJ2-7; D possibly uses TRBD1 or TRBD2 (5 bases each). Germline values: CDR1 LGHNT, CDR2 FRNRAP. This CDR3 contains 13 residues. V was clipped by 8 bases and J by 3 bases, with 14 bases between them. The CDR3 loop reads CASHTGTGYEQYF. The CDR3 nucleotides read TGTGCTAGTCACACCGGGACGGGCTACGAGCAGTACTTC.